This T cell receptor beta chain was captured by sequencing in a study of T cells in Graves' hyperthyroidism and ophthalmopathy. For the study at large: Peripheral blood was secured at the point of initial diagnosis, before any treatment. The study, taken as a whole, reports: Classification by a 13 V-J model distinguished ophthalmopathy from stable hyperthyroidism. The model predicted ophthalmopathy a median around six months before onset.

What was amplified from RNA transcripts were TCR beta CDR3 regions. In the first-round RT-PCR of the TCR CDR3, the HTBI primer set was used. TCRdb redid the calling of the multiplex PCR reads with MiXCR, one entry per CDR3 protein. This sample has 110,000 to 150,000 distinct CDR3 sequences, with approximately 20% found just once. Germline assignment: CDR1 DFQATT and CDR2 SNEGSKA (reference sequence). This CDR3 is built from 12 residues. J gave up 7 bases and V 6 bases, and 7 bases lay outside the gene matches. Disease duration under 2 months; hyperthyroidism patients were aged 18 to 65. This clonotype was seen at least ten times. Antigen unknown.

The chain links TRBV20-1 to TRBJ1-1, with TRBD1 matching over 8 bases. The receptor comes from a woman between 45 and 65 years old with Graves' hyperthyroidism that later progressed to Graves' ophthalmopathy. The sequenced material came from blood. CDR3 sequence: CSAHTGGFEAFF. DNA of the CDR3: TGCAGTGCCCACACAGGGGGTTTTGAAGCTTTCTTT.